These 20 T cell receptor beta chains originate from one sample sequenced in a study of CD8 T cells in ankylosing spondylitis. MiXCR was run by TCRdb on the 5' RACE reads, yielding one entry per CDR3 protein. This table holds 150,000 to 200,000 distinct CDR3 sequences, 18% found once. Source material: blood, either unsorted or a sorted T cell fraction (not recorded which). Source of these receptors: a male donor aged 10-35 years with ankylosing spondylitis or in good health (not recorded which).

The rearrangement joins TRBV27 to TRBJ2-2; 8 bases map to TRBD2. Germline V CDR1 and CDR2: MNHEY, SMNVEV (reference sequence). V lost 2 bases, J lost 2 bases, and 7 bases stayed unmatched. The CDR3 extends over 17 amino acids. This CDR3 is CASSLHWREVNTGELFF. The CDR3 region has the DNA TGTGCCAGCAGTTTACATTGGCGGGAGGTTAACACCGGGGAGCTGTTTTTT.

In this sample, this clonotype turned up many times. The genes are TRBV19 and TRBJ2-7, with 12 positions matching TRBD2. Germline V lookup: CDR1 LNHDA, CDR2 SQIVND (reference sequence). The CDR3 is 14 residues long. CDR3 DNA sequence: TGTGCTCTCAACGGACTAGCGGGGAACTACGAGCAGTACTTC. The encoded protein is CALNGLAGNYEQYF.

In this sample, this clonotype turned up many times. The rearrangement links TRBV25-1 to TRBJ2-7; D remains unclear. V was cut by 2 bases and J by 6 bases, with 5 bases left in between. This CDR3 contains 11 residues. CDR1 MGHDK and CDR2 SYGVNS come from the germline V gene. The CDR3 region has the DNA TGTGCCAGCAGTGAACTGTTCGAGCAGTACTTC. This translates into CASSELFEQYF.

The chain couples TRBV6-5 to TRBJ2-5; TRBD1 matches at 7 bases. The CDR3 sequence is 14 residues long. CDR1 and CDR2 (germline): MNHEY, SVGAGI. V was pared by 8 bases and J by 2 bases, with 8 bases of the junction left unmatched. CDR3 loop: CASGRDSIQETQYF. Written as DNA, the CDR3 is TGTGCCAGCGGACGGGACAGCATACAAGAGACCCAGTACTTC.

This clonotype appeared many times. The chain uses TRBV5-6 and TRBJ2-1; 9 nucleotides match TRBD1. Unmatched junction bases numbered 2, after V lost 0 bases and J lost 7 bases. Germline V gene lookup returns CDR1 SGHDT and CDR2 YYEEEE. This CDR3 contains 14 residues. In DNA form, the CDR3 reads TGTGCCAGCAGCTTGGACAGGGGGCTTAATGAGCAGTTCTTC. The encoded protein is CASSLDRGLNEQFF.

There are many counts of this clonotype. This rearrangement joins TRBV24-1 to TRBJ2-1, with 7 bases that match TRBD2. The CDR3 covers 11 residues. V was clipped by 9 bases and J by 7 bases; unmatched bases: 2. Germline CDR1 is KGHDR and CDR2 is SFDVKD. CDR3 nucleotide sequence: TGTGCCACCGGGACTACTAATGAGCAGTTCTTC. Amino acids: CATGTTNEQFF.

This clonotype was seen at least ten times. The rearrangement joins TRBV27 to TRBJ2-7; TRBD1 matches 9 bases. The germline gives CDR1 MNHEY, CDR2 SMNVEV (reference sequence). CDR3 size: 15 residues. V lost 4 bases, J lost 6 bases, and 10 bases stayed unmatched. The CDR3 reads CASSYRDRVSVEQYF. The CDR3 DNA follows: TGTGCCAGCAGTTACCGGGACAGGGTATCGGTCGAGCAGTACTTC.

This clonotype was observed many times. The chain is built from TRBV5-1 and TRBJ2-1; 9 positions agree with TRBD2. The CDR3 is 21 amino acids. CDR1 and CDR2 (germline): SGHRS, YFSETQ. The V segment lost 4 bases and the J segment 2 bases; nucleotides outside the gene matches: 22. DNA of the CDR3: TGCGCCAGCAGCACGGACCCCCTAGCGGGGTGGGGTGTCCGGGCCTACAATGAGCAGTTCTTC. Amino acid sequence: CASSTDPLAGWGVRAYNEQFF.

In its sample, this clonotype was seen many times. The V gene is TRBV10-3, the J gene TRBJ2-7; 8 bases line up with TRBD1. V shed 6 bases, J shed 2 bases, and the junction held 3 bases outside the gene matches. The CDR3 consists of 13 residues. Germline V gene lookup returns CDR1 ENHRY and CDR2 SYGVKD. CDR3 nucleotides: TGTGCCATCAGGGGGACAGGCACCTACGAGCAGTACGTC. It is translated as CAIRGTGTYEQYV.

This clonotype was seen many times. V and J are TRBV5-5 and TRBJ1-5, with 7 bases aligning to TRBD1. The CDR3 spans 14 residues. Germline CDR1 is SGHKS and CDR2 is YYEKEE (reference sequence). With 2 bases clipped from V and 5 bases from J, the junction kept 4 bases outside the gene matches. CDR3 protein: CASSFSQGDQPQHF. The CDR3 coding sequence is TGTGCCAGCAGCTTTTCCCAGGGGGATCAGCCCCAGCATTTT.

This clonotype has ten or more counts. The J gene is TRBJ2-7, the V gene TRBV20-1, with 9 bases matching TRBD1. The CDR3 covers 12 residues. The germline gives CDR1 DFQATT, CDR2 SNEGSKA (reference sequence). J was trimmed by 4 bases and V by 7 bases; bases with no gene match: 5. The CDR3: CSVHRGLYEQYF. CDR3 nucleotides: TGCAGTGTTCACAGGGGGCTTTACGAGCAGTACTTC.

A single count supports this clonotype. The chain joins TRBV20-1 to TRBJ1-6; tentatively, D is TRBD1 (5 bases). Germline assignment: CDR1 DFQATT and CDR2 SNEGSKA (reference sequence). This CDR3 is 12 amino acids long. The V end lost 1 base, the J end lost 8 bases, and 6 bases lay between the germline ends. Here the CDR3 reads CSARAGYSPLHF. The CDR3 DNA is TGCAGTGCTAGAGCAGGGTATTCACCCCTCCACTTT.

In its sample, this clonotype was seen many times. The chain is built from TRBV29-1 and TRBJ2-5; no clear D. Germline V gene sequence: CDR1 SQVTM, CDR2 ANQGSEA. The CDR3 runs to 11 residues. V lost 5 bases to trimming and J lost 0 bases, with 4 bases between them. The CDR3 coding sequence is TGCAGCGTTACGGACCAAGAGACCCAGTACTTC. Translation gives CSVTDQETQYF.

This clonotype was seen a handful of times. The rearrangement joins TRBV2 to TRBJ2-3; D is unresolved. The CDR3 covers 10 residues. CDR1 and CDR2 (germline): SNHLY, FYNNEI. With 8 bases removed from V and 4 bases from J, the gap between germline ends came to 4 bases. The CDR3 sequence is CASGADTQYF. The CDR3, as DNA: TGTGCCAGCGGAGCAGATACGCAGTATTTT.

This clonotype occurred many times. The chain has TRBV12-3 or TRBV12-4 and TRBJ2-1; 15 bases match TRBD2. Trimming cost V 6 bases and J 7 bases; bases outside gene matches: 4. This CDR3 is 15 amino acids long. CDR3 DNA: TGTGCCAGCAGCGGACTAGCGGGAGGGTCTAATGAGCAGTTCTTC. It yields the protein CASSGLAGGSNEQFF.

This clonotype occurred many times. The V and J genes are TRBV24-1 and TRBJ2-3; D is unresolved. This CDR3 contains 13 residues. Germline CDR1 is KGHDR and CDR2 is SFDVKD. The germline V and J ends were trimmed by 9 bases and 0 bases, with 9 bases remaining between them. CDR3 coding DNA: TGTGCCACCGGAAGACTTAGCACAGATACGCAGTATTTT. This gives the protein CATGRLSTDTQYF.

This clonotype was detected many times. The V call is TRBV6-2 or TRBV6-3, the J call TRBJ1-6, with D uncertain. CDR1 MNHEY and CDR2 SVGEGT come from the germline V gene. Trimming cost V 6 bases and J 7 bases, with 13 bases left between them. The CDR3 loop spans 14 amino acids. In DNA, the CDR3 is TGTGCCAGCAGAAGTCAGGCGTGGAATTCACCCCTCCACTTT. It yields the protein CASRSQAWNSPLHF.

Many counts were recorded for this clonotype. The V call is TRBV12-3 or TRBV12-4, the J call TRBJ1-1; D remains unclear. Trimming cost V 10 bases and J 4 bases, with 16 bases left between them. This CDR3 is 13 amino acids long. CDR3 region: CATLEFWGTEAFF. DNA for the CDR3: TGTGCCACCCTCGAGTTTTGGGGCACTGAAGCTTTCTTT.

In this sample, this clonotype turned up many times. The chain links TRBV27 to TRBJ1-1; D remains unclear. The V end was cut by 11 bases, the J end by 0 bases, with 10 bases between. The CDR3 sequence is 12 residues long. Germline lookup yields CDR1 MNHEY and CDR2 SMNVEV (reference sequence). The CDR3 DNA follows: TGTGCCGGCGTTGGCTTGAACACTGAAGCTTTCTTT. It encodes CAGVGLNTEAFF.

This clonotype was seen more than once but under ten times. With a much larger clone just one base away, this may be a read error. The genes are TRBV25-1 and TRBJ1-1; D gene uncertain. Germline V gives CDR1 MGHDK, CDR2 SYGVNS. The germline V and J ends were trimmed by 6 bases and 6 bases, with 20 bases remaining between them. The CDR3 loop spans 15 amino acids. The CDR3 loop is CASRSEVIFNPEAFF. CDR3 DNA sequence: TGTGCCAGCAGATCAGAGGTCATATTCAACCCTGAAGCTTTCTTT.